Below, 8 T cell receptor beta chains from the same sample are listed, as sequenced in a study of T cell responses to AZD1222 COVID-19 vaccine. The table came from immunoSEQ multiplex PCR; TCRdb's copy has only in-frame clones and leaves some out. Found here are 100,000 or so clones, roughly 82% of them singletons; the top ten hold approximately 5.1%. The source material was peripheral blood, sampled on day 0 of AZD1222 vaccination. The receptor source for this set is an adult in good health.

A few counts support this clone. This chain uses TRBV6-2 or TRBV6-3 with TRBJ2-2; 12 bases match TRBD1. This CDR3 comprises 18 residues. J gave up 8 bases and V 0 bases, and 10 bases lay outside the gene matches. CDR1 is MNHEY and CDR2 is SVGEGT in the germline V gene. DNA of the CDR3: TGTGCCAGCAGTTACTCATTGGGACAGGGGGCAATCACGGGGGAGCTGTTTTTT. Translated, it gives CASSYSLGQGAITGELFF.

CDR3 in amino acids: CAIMSRTGGGYTF. The CDR3 DNA reads TGTGCCATCATGAGCCGGACAGGGGGCGGCTACACCTTC. V and J are TRBV10-3 and TRBJ1-2; 11 nucleotides line up with TRBD1. CDR3 length equals 13 residues. J gave up 8 bases and V 7 bases, and 6 bases lay outside the gene matches. The germline gives CDR1 ENHRY, CDR2 SYGVKD.

This chain connects TRBV7-9 to TRBJ2-1, with 14 nucleotides matching TRBD2. This CDR3 is 19 amino acids long. V trimming: 1 base; J trimming: 2 bases; junction bases outside the gene matches: 7. Per germline, CDR1 SEHNR and CDR2 FQNEAQ (reference sequence). CDR3 nucleotides: TGTGCCAGCAGCTTAGGACGTGGGACTAGCGGGGGTACCTACAATGAGCAGTTCTTC. Its translation: CASSLGRGTSGGTYNEQFF.

The CDR3 here is CASSLANLAGGNEQFF. As DNA, the CDR3 is TGTGCCAGCAGCTTAGCGAACCTAGCGGGGGGAAATGAGCAGTTCTTC. The chain recombines TRBV7-6 with TRBJ2-1, with TRBD2 matching over 11 bases. Looked up from germline, CDR1 is SGHVS and CDR2 is FNYEAQ. The CDR3 runs 16 residues. V gave up 0 bases and J gave up 7 bases; unmatched junction bases: 5.

This clone was recorded only once. The rearrangement links TRBV19 to TRBJ2-2; D call uncertain. CDR1 LNHDA and CDR2 SQIVND come from the germline V gene (reference sequence). The germline V and J ends were trimmed by 1 base and 2 bases, with 8 bases remaining between them. This CDR3 comprises 15 residues. This CDR3 is CASSIVGTNTGELFF. The CDR3 region has the DNA TGTGCCAGTAGTATAGTAGGCACCAACACCGGGGAGCTGTTTTTT.

The chain has TRBV19 and TRBJ1-1; TRBD1 matches at 9 bases. The junction had 6 bases not matched to a gene; V was cut back by 4 bases and J by 0 bases. Per germline, CDR1 LNHDA and CDR2 SQIVND (reference sequence). The CDR3 runs to 16 residues. Here the CDR3 DNA reads TGTGCCAGTAGTAACCGGACAGGGGTCCTGAACACTGAAGCTTTCTTT. Protein sequence: CASSNRTGVLNTEAFF.

The rearrangement uses TRBV10-3 and TRBJ1-1; D is unclear. The CDR3 has 12 residues. V was shortened by 7 bases and J by 1 base, with 7 bases between the two germline ends. Germline CDR1 ENHRY, CDR2 SYGVKD. The CDR3 is CAINAGNTEAFF. The CDR3, as DNA: TGTGCCATCAACGCGGGGAACACTGAAGCTTTCTTT.

The J gene is TRBJ2-7, the V gene TRBV7-9, with a tentative D call TRBD2 (6 bases). With 2 bases removed from V and 2 bases from J, the gap between germline ends came to 13 bases. This CDR3 is built from 15 residues. In germline, CDR1 is SEHNR, CDR2 FQNEAQ (reference sequence). The CDR3 DNA reads TGTGCCAGCAGCTTATCGGGGGTTAGGACCTACGAGCAGTACTTC. Protein sequence: CASSLSGVRTYEQYF.